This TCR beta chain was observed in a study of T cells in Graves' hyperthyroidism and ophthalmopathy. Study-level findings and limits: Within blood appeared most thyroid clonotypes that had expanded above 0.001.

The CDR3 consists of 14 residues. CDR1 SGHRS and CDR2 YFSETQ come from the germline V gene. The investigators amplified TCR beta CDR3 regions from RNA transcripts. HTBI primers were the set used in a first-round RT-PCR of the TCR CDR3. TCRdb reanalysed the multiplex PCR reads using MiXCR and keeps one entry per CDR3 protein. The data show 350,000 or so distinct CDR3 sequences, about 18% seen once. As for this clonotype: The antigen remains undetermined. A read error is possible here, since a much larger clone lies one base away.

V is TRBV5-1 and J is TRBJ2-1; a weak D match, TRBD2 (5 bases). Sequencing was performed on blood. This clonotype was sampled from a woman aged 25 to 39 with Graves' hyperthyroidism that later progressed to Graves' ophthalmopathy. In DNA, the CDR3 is TGCGCCGGCAGCTTATACCTGACGGGGAATGAGCAGTTCTTC. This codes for CAGSLYLTGNEQFF.